The present TCR beta chain was sequenced within a study of radiotherapy plus CTLA-4 blockade in lung cancer. For the study at large: An objective response was seen in around a sixth of patients, and disease control in 31%. Study-wide points: Tumor-derived TCR clones expanded in blood after radiotherapy plus ipilimumab. Increased serum interferon-beta after radiation also reportedly predicted response strongly.

Germline V lookup: CDR1 SGDLS, CDR2 YYNGEE. Trimming removed 0 bases from V and 5 bases from J; junction bases left unmatched: 4. This CDR3 is built from 15 residues. Assay used: immunoSEQ multiplex PCR; TCRdb lists only in-frame clones, some missing. The sample yields some 110,000 clones, approximately 90% seen once. As regards this clone: The antigen is unknown.

Focal radiation with ipilimumab CTLA-4 blockade was given to patients with chemo-refractory metastatic non-small-cell lung cancer. V is TRBV9 and J is TRBJ2-2, with TRBD2 matching 7 bases. The source is a human donor with non-small cell lung cancer that progressed on radiotherapy plus ipilimumab. The source was peripheral blood, collected from a patient treated with radiotherapy plus ipilimumab. The CDR3 DNA reads as TGTGCCAGCAGCGTAGTTGCGGGAGTTACCGGGGAGCTGTTTTTT. Translated: CASSVVAGVTGELFF.